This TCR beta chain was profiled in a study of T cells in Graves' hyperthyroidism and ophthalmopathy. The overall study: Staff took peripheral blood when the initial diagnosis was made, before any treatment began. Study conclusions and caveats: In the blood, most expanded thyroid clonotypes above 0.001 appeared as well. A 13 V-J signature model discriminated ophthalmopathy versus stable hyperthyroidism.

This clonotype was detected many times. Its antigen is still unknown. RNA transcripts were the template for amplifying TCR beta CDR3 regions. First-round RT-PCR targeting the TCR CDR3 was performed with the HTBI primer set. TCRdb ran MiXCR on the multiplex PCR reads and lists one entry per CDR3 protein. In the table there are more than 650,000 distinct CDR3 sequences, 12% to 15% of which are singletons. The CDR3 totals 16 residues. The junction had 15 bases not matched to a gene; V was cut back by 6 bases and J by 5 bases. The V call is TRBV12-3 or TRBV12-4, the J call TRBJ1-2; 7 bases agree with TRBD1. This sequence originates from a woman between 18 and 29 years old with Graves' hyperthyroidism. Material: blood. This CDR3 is CASSPLSTGYSYGYTF. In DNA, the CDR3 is TGTGCCAGCAGCCCCCTCTCGACAGGGTACAGTTATGGCTACACCTTC.